This TCR beta chain appears in the sequencing data of a study of cytomegalovirus exposure and HLA in healthy donors. The PCR contained 60 Vbeta and 13 Jbeta primers. Measured with immunoSEQ multiplex PCR; TCRdb has only the in-frame clones, and not every one. In the table there are about 130,000 clones, 75% to 90% of which are singletons. Each donor was healthy, and each was a bone marrow donor. Donors showed nominal health when sampled, although they likely had unrecorded immune exposures. Of note for this clone: Its target is not known.

Study observations and caveats: A later analysis linked a missense variant in DCLRE1C to the trimming of TCR beta V and J genes. Later analysis suggested most CMV-associated TCR beta chains were HLA-restricted.

The TCR sequence derives from a man younger than 45 in good health and CMV-seropositive. Sequencing was performed on PBMCs.

The CDR3 nucleotides read TGTGCCAGCAGCTGGGGAGCCCAAGAGACCCAGTACTTC. It specifies CASSWGAQETQYF. The V gene is TRBV7-3, the J gene TRBJ2-5, with a possible D match to TRBD2 (5 bases). Trimming cost V 4 bases and J 1 base, with 7 bases left between them. There are 13 residues in the CDR3. The germline V gene encodes CDR1 SGHTA and CDR2 FQGTGA.